A single T cell receptor (beta chain) is shown here with its context. The cohort excluded patients with autoimmune disease history or systemic immunosuppression. The source of the sample is a study of OX40 agonist ivuxolimab in advanced cancers. The protocol was immunoSEQ multiplex PCR, while the TCRdb copy is restricted to in-frame clones and leaves out a portion. This sample has almost 85,000 clones, with around 94% found just once. This CDR3 is 15 amino acids long. In germline, CDR1 is MNHEY, CDR2 SMNVEV (reference sequence). Trimming cost V 5 bases and J 6 bases; bases outside gene matches: 11. This TCR was sampled from an adult with an advanced solid tumor such as melanoma, head and neck, liver or kidney cancer. The sample in question was CD4+ or CD8+ T cells sorted from blood, obtained in a trial of the OX40 agonist ivuxolimab. The rearrangement joins TRBV27 to TRBJ2-7, with 9 positions matching TRBD1. CDR3 bases: TGTGCCAGCAGTGTCCCCGGGACAGGGTTAGTCGAGCAGTACTTC. Encoded protein: CASSVPGTGLVEQYF.